The 2 T cell receptor beta chains reported below all come from one sample, sequenced in a study of cytomegalovirus exposure and HLA in healthy donors. The PCR contained 60 Vbeta and 13 Jbeta primers. Using immunoSEQ multiplex PCR, the repertoire was profiled, and TCRdb retains in-frame clones only, with some absent. Its table records about 83,000 clones. Sequencing was carried out using PBMCs. Receptors originate from a man younger than 35 in good health and CMV-seropositive.

The chain employs TRBV2 and TRBJ1-2, with 11 bases aligning to TRBD1. Losses at the gene ends were 10 bases for V and 2 bases for J; bases not matched to a gene: 9. This CDR3 region has 15 residues. CDR1 SNHLY and CDR2 FYNNEI come from the germline V gene. CDR3 in DNA: TGTGCCAACCTCGTCCGGGACAGGGGGAACTATGGCTACACCTTC. Translated, it gives CANLVRDRGNYGYTF.

The chain links TRBV4-2 to TRBJ1-1; 7 bases match TRBD1. This CDR3 has 15 residues. Trimming removed 0 bases from V and 5 bases from J; junction bases left unmatched: 6. Germline CDR1 and CDR2: LGHNA and YNFKEQ. In nucleotides, the CDR3 is TGTGCCAGCAGCCAAGACGGGCAGGGGGTGACTGAAGCTTTCTTT. It is translated as CASSQDGQGVTEAFF.